Following are 25 T cell receptor beta chains from one sample sequenced in a study of CD8+CD57+ T cells in acquired aplastic anemia. Genomic DNA, the template, was used for profiling of the TCR beta VDJ and CDR3. TCRdb passed the reads through MiXCR, listing each CDR3 protein once. Among hundreds of thousands of distinct CDR3 sequences, about 56% were seen once, and the ten largest hold approximately 8%. The sample comprised sorted CD4+, CD8+, or CD8+CD57+ T cells (not recorded which) from PBMCs. The receptors were sampled from a human donor with severe aplastic anemia or a healthy control (not recorded which).

The rearrangement joins TRBV27 to TRBJ2-3, with D maybe TRBD2 (6 bases). The CDR3 consists of 12 residues. The V and J ends lost 5 bases and 4 bases respectively, with 7 bases between them. Germline loops: CDR1 MNHEY, CDR2 SMNVEV (reference sequence). The CDR3 reads CASSAGSDTQYF. The CDR3 DNA is TGTGCCAGCAGTGCGGGGTCAGATACGCAGTATTTT.

V usage is TRBV5-5 and J usage is TRBJ2-5, with D maybe TRBD2 (6 bases). The germline CDR1 and CDR2 sequences are SGHKS and YYEKEE (reference sequence). Trimming took off 1 base at V and 4 bases at J, with 14 bases between the two ends. The CDR3 length is 15 residues. In nucleotides, the CDR3 is TGTGCCAGCAGCTTGCGGGGGTCTGAGGGAGAGACCCAGTACTTC. Its translation is CASSLRGSEGETQYF.

The chain employs TRBV2 and TRBJ2-7, with D hard to call. This CDR3 region has 12 residues. Trimming left V 6 bases short and J 3 bases short, with 9 bases between. CDR1 and CDR2 from the germline V gene are SNHLY and FYNNEI. The CDR3 loop reads CASSEQSYEQYF. The CDR3 nucleotides are TGTGCCAGCAGCGAGCAGAGCTACGAGCAGTACTTC.

This clonotype is a singleton in its sample. DNA of the CDR3: TGTGCCAGCAGTGATAATAGCGGGGGGATGAATGAGCAGTTCTTC. This encodes CASSDNSGGMNEQFF. The chain employs TRBV6-4 and TRBJ2-1; 10 nucleotides align to TRBD2. This CDR3 spans 15 amino acids. In germline, CDR1 is MRHNA, CDR2 SNTAGT. Germline trimming cut 3 bases from V and 7 bases from J; bases unmatched to any gene: 6.

V usage is TRBV7-2 and J usage is TRBJ2-3; D is unclear. Trimming took 5 bases from V and 6 from J, leaving 12 bases between them. Germline CDR1 reads SGHTA; CDR2 reads FQGNSA. The CDR3 spans 13 residues. The CDR3 reads CASSPRVVDTQYF. The CDR3 DNA follows: TGTGCCAGCAGCCCTCGGGTGGTGGATACGCAGTATTTT.

The sample holds many counts of this clonotype. This chain joins TRBV9 and TRBJ2-2; 10 nucleotides align to TRBD1. Unmatched junction bases numbered 17, after V lost 6 bases and J lost 6 bases. From germline, CDR1 is SGDLS and CDR2 YYNGEE. The CDR3 is 18 amino acids. CDR3 nucleotides: TGTGCCAGCACCAAAACATCCCCGGGACAGGGGTTCCCCGGGGAGCTGTTTTTT. Protein sequence: CASTKTSPGQGFPGELFF.

This clonotype was counted ten times or more. This sequence joins TRBV10-2 and TRBJ1-2; D is undetermined. Trimming took 4 bases from V and 5 from J, leaving 20 bases between them. This CDR3 spans 16 amino acids. Per germline, CDR1 WSHSY and CDR2 SAAADI. The DNA for the CDR3 is TGCGCCAGCAGTGGCTCCGCGGACCCGCGCCCTTATGGCTACACCTTC. Protein: CASSGSADPRPYGYTF.

This chain joins TRBV7-9 and TRBJ2-7, with TRBD1 identical over 7 bases. Trimming took 9 bases from V and 3 from J; bases not matched to a gene: 11. Per the germline V gene, CDR1 is SEHNR and CDR2 is FQNEAQ (reference sequence). The CDR3 runs 14 residues. Here the CDR3 DNA reads TGTGCCAGTAGTGAAACAGGGGCCAGCTACGAGCAGTACTTC. Translated: CASSETGASYEQYF. The variable domain in full, with the rest retrieved from reference TRBV7-9 and TRBJ2-7, is DTGVSQNPRHKITKRGQNVTFRCDPISEHNRLYWYRQTLGQGPEFLTYFQNEAQLEKSRLLSDRFSAERPKGSFSTLEIQRTEQGDSAMYLCASSETGASYEQYFGPGTRLTVT.

V is TRBV18 and J is TRBJ1-3; weak D call: TRBD1 (5 bases). Germline-derived CDR1 and CDR2 are KGHSH and LQKENI. The CDR3 contains 14 residues. Trimming took 6 bases from V and 3 from J, leaving 12 bases between them. CDR3: CASSPLGVGNTIYF. CDR3 nucleotides: TGTGCCAGCTCTCCATTGGGGGTTGGAAACACCATATATTTT.

This clonotype was counted ten times or more. This clone may be a read error of a much larger clone one base away. This chain joins TRBV7-2 and TRBJ2-7; TRBD2 might be the D (5 bases). The germline V gene encodes CDR1 SGHTA and CDR2 FQGNSA. The CDR3 runs 15 residues. The CDR3 DNA is TGTGCCAGCAGCTTAGAGGATTGGACTGGAGACGAGCCGTACTTC. Translating it yields CASSLEDWTGDEPYF. The whole variable domain, filled in from reference TRBV7-2 and TRBJ2-7, reads GAGVSQSPSNKVTEKGKDVELRCDPISGHTALYWYRQSLGQGLEFLIYFQGNSAPDKSGLPSDRFSAERTGGSVSTLTIQRTQQEDSAVYLCASSLEDWTGDEPYFGPGTRLTVT.

This clonotype appeared many times. J is TRBJ1-5 and V is TRBV20-1; 10 nucleotides line up with TRBD1. The trim removed 5 bases at V and 0 bases at J, leaving 10 bases unmatched. CDR3 size: 17 residues. Germline CDR1 reads DFQATT; CDR2 reads SNEGSKA (reference sequence). This CDR3 is CSAGGQGLVYSNQPQHF. For the CDR3, the DNA is TGCAGTGCTGGGGGACAGGGGCTTGTTTATAGCAATCAGCCCCAGCATTTT.

The table lists this clonotype with a count of one. V gene TRBV12-3 or TRBV12-4 combines with J gene TRBJ1-5, with D maybe TRBD1 (5 bases). This CDR3 has 15 residues. Deletions cut 3 bases from V and 12 bases from J, with 21 bases between. Written as DNA, the CDR3 is TGTGCCAGCAGTTTTGAAGGGCAGGGCAATCGGCTCCAGCATTTT. It specifies CASSFEGQGNRLQHF.

This clonotype showed up just a few times. The chain uses TRBV20-1 and TRBJ1-1; D gene uncertain. This CDR3 contains 14 residues. V shed 5 bases and J shed 1 base, with 14 bases lying between them. CDR1 DFQATT and CDR2 SNEGSKA come from the germline V gene (reference sequence). CDR3 sequence reads: CSAPRPRKNTEAFF. The DNA for the CDR3 is TGCAGTGCTCCCCGCCCCAGGAAGAACACTGAAGCTTTCTTT.

This chain uses TRBV2 with TRBJ1-5; perhaps TRBD1 as D (5 bases). The CDR3 consists of 13 residues. Germline V lookup: CDR1 SNHLY, CDR2 FYNNEI. Trimming removed 3 bases at V and 4 bases at J, with 7 bases between. The CDR3 region has the DNA TGTGCCAGCAGTGACAGGGATAATCAGCCCCAGCATTTT. Its protein is CASSDRDNQPQHF.

V gene TRBV5-1 combines with J gene TRBJ2-6; D gene uncertain. The CDR3 covers 16 residues. Deletions cut 2 bases from V and 2 bases from J, with 11 bases between. CDR1 SGHRS and CDR2 YFSETQ come from the germline V gene. CDR3 protein: CASSFSPPAGANVLTF. CDR3 DNA: TGCGCCAGCAGCTTCTCCCCCCCTGCTGGGGCCAACGTCCTGACTTTC.

The chain uses TRBV9 and TRBJ2-2, with TRBD1 matching over 9 bases. The CDR3 totals 15 residues. Germline V gene sequence: CDR1 SGDLS, CDR2 YYNGEE. Trimming removed 5 bases from V and 6 bases from J; junction bases left unmatched: 8. The CDR3 is CASRPPGQGAGELFF. The CDR3 bases are TGTGCCAGCAGACCCCCGGGACAGGGTGCCGGGGAGCTGTTTTTT.

Remarks on this clonotype: Compared with germline, one end of the junction differs, possibly owing to a read error. The gene calls are TRBV12-3 or TRBV12-4 and TRBJ2-7; a weak D match, TRBD1 (6 bases). The CDR3 loop spans 14 amino acids. The CDR3 loop is CASSPRDISYEQDF. In nucleotides, the CDR3 is TGTGCCAGCAGTCCTCGGGACATCAGCTACGAGCAGGACTTC.

The V call is TRBV19, the J call TRBJ2-3; TRBD2 matches at 9 bases. CDR3 size: 14 residues. Unmatched junction bases numbered 7, after V lost 7 bases and J lost 5 bases. Germline lookup yields CDR1 LNHDA and CDR2 SQIVND (reference sequence). CDR3 sequence (DNA): TGTGCCAGTACGGTAGCGGGGGTGGGAGATACGCAGTATTTT. This codes for CASTVAGVGDTQYF.

The V gene is TRBV19, the J gene TRBJ1-5; D call uncertain. The germline V gene has CDR1 LNHDA and CDR2 SQIVND (reference sequence). Trimming cost V 10 bases and J 6 bases, with 16 bases left between them. The CDR3 runs 13 residues. The CDR3 DNA sequence: TGTGCCACCGCGACTGACCGGGGTCAGCCCCAGCATTTT. Protein product: CATATDRGQPQHF.

The chain is built from TRBV7-9 and TRBJ2-7; TRBD2 agrees at 11 bases. Germline assignment: CDR1 SEHNR and CDR2 FQNEAQ (reference sequence). This CDR3 is built from 15 residues. J lost 4 bases, V lost 4 bases, and 6 bases had no gene match. The CDR3: CASSSVAGGFYEQYF. The CDR3 nucleotides are TGTGCCAGCAGCTCCGTAGCGGGGGGGTTTTACGAGCAGTACTTC.

In this sample, this clonotype turned up a few times. V and J are TRBV7-9 and TRBJ2-1, with D perhaps matching TRBD2 (5 bases). Per germline, CDR1 SEHNR and CDR2 FQNEAQ (reference sequence). The CDR3 consists of 11 residues. With 5 bases removed from V and 10 bases from J, the gap between germline ends came to 9 bases. The CDR3 DNA sequence: TGTGCCAGCAGCCTACTAGGGGAGCAGTTCTTC. It codes for CASSLLGEQFF.

The rearrangement joins TRBV7-2 to TRBJ2-5; 9 bases map to TRBD1. J was trimmed by 10 bases and V by 1 base; bases with no gene match: 4. The CDR3 is made up of 13 amino acids. Germline V CDR1 and CDR2: SGHTA, FQGNSA. This CDR3 is CASSLVGTGIQYF. In DNA form, the CDR3 reads TGTGCCAGCAGCTTAGTAGGGACAGGGATCCAGTACTTC.

For this clonotype: A read error may account for a junction end that differs from germline. This chain uses TRBV5-1 with TRBJ2-5; a possible D gene is TRBD2 (7 bases). Looked up from germline, CDR1 is SGHRS and CDR2 is YFSETQ. CDR3 length: 14 amino acids. The CDR3 is CASSQGTMSETQYF. The CDR3 bases are TGTGCCAGCAGCCAGGGGACTATGTCAGAGACCCAGTACTTC.

V gene TRBV7-9 combines with J gene TRBJ1-2; D perhaps matches TRBD1 (6 bases). V dropped 4 bases and J dropped 4 bases, with 16 bases sitting between them. The CDR3 extends over 15 amino acids. CDR1 is SEHNR and CDR2 is FQNEAQ in the germline V gene (reference sequence). CDR3 nucleotide sequence: TGTGCCAGCAGCTCACAGGTACAGGGACCCTATGGCTACACCTTC. Protein sequence: CASSSQVQGPYGYTF.

The rearrangement joins TRBV19 to TRBJ2-1; D is uncertain. The CDR3 is 14 residues long. V gave up 1 base and J gave up 10 bases, with 14 bases separating them. From germline, CDR1 is LNHDA and CDR2 SQIVND (reference sequence). The CDR3 loop reads CASSIVSKKDEQFF. The DNA for the CDR3 is TGTGCCAGTAGTATAGTGTCCAAGAAGGACGAGCAGTTCTTC.